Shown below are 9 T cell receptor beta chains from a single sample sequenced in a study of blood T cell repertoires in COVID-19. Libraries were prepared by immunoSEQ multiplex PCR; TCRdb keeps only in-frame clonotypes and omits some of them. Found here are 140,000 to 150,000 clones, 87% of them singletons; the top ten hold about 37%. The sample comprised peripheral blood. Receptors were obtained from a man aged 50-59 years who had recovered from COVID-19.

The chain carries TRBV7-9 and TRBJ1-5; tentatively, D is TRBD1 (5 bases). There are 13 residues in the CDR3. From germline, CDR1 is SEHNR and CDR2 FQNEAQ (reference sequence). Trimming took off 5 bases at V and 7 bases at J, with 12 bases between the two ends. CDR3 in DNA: TGTGCCAGCAGCCCGGGGGATAGCCAGCCCCAGCATTTT. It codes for CASSPGDSQPQHF.

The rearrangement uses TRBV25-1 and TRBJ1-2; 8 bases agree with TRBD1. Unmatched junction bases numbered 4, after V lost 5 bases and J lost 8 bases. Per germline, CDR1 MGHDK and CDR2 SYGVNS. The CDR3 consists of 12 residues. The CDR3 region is CASSRTGQGYTF. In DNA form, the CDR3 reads TGTGCCAGCAGTCGGACAGGGCAAGGCTACACCTTC.

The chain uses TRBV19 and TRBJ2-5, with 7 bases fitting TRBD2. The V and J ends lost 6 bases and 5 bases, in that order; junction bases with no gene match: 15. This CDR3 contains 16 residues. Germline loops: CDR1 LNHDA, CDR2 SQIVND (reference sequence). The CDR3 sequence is CASSAFSGPGGETQYF. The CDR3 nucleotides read TGTGCCAGTAGCGCTTTTAGCGGGCCAGGAGGGGAGACCCAGTACTTC.

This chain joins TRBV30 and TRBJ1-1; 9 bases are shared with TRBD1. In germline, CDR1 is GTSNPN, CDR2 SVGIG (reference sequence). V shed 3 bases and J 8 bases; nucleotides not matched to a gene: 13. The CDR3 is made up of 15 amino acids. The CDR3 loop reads CAWSDNRDRVPEAFF. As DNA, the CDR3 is TGTGCCTGGAGCGACAACCGGGACAGGGTCCCCGAAGCTTTCTTT. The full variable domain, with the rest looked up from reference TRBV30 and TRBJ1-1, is SQTIHQWPATLVQPVGSPLSLECTVEGTSNPNLYWYRQAAGRGLQLLFYSVGIGQISSEVPQNLSASRPQDRQFILSSKKLLLSDSGFYLCAWSDNRDRVPEAFFGQGTRLTVV.

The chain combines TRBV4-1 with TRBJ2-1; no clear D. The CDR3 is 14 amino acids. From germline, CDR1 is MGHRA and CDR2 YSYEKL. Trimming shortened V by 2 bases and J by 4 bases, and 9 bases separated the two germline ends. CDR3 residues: CASSQTGYYNEQFF. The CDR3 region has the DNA TGCGCCAGCAGCCAAACCGGGTATTACAATGAGCAGTTCTTC.

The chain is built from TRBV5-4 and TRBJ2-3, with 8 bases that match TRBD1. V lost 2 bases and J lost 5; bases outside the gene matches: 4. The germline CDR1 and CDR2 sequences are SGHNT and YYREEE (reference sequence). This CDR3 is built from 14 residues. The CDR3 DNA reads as TGTGCCAGCAGCTTCGAGACAGGGGTAGATACGCAGTATTTT. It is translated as CASSFETGVDTQYF. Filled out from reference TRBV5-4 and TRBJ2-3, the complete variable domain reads ETGVTQSPTHLIKTRGQQVTLRCSSQSGHNTVSWYQQALGQGPQFIFQYYREEENGRGNFPPRFSGLQFPNYSSELNVNALELDDSALYLCASSFETGVDTQYFGPGTRLTVL.

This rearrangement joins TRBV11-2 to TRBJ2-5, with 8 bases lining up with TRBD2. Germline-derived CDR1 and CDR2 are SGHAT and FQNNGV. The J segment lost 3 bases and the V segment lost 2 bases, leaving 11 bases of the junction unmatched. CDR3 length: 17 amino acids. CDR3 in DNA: TGTGCCAGCAGCTTAAGTGGGGTAGCGGGAATCAAAGAGACCCAGTACTTC. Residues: CASSLSGVAGIKETQYF. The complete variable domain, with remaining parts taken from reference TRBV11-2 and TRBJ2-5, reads EAGVAQSPRYKIIEKRQSVAFWCNPISGHATLYWYQQILGQGPKLLIQFQNNGVVDDSQLPKDRFSAERLKGVDSTLKIQPAKLEDSAVYLCASSLSGVAGIKETQYFGPGTRLLVL.

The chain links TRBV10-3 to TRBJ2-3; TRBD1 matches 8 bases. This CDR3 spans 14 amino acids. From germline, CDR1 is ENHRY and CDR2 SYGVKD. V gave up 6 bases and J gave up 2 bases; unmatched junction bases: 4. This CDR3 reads CAIRVQGATDTQYF. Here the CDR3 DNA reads TGTGCCATCAGGGTGCAGGGGGCCACAGATACGCAGTATTTT.

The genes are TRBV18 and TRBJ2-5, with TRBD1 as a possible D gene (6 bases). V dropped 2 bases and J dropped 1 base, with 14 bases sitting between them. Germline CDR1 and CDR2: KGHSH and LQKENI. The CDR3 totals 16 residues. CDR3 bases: TGTGCCAGCTCACCAAGTAGGTCAGGGGCCCAAGAGACCCAGTACTTC. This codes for CASSPSRSGAQETQYF.